Listed here is a single TCR beta chain. This clone's antigen is unknown. No much larger clonotype is one base removed from it; base qualities were not supplied. The sample belongs to a study of shared clonotypes between healthy human individuals (dated by TCRdb to the early 2020s). At the level of the whole study: The cohort included three men and two women between 18 and 49 years of age. To estimate repertoire size and how much clonotype sharing occurs between individuals, the study deeply sequenced the blood TCR repertoires of roughly 5 healthy adults. For each donor, CD4 naive and CD4 memory were each given three plates, CD8 naive was given two plates, and CD8 memory was given one plate. Libraries were prepared and TCR repertoires were sequenced by different laboratories using diverse techniques, in order to increase sequencing depth and limit assay-specific biases. Each donor's leukapheresis produced roughly between roughly 0.9 and 9 billion PBMCs. Paper-wide results and their limitations: Even with the large sequencing depth, rarefaction of the sorted-subset datasets indicated that sequencing was incomplete. Because the study included only a small number of donors, the genetic and exposure-history diversity represented was limited. Pairwise subsampling led to the expectation that sequencing depth would affect the degree of clonotype sharing among donors. Compared with non-shared clonotypes, the clonotypes found in all four sorted-subset donors had higher generation probabilities. Larger estimated clonotype richness was generally found for naive subsets than for memory subsets. Sampling was restricted to blood, and TCR repertoires in tissues likely differ from the TCR repertoires found in blood. Sharing across a handful of donors was observed for roughly 5% of naive CD4, 3% to 3.5% of naive CD8, 2% to 2.5% of memory CD4, and around 0.44% of memory CD8 clonotypes.

CD8 naive samples consisted of CD45RO-negative cells that were positively selected for CCR7, yielding a CD45RA+CCR7+ population without TemRA cells. The donors were healthy, HIV-negative adults who had no recently reported acute infections or vaccinations. Only Caucasian adults living in Nashville, Tennessee, USA were represented among the donors. Blood was obtained by leukapheresis, after which PBMCs were separated by Ficoll-Histopaque density gradient centrifugation and cryopreserved in liquid nitrogen vapor phase. Purity and quantity of every magnetically sorted T cell population were checked by analytical flow cytometry. Genomic DNA was isolated from every sorted fraction and measured by UV absorbance on a Nanodrop 2000c. CDR3 length: 14 amino acids, cysteine to phenylalanine. The only DNA kept is the CDR3, 42 bases in frame from the first base. Based on the germline V gene, the CDR1 and CDR2 sequences are MGHRA and YSYEKL. The germline V and J ends show losses of 7 bases and 5 bases respectively, and no gene match explains 5 bases of the junction.

Using the deep immunoSEQ assay, TCR CDR3 regions were amplified from genomic DNA by multiplex PCR. Extracted genomic DNA from each cell subset was spread evenly across all wells of several immunoSEQ 96-well plates, with each plate serving as a replicate. For sorted subsets, roughly 190 ng of genomic DNA, equivalent to some 30,000 T cell genomes, went into each replicate PCR. The purified libraries were quantified using a Qubit 3.0 fluorometer, sized with a Bioanalyzer 2100, and then quantified again using the KAPA Library Quantification kit. Every immunoSEQ 96-well plate was sequenced on a separate single-read 150-cycle Illumina NextSeq 550 flow cell. In the paper's pipeline: Because the immunoSEQ output held only junctional sequences and lacked quality scores, the filtering could not match the filtering applied to full-length reads. To assign V/J genes and CDR3, sequences were annotated against IMGT germline references using PyIR, a Python wrapper for IgBLAST v1.9. Reads were removed for weak V/J assignments (E-value above 1e-6), missing CDR3, stop codons, out-of-frame junctions, or ambiguous translated residues. V3J clonotypes were defined as sequences sharing an identical inferred V gene, J gene, and CDR3 amino acid sequence. Percentage overlap between repertoires was calculated by dividing the number of shared unique clonotypes by the size of the smaller repertoire. RTK rarefaction, the Chao1 estimator, and Recon v2.1 estimates of unobserved clonotypes were used to assess repertoire richness. For all TCRbeta clonotypes obtained by the gDNA method from a few donors, generation probabilities were computed with OLGA. TCRdb carries this immuneACCESS record with in-frame sequences only. Its versions omit some clonotypes, under half of them owing to an unresolved V gene in the studies checked, with the rest unexplained. Clonal size and the V and J genes are those of that table, whereas D and trimming came from the DNA. The sample contains around 2,100,000 clones, less than 95% of them found a single time. Around 1.2% of the sample is in the top ten clones.

The V and J segments used are TRBV4-1 and TRBJ1-4, and TRBD1 matches 9 of the central bases. Sequenced sample: naive CD8+ T cells sorted from blood. The cell subset or site label of this sample denotes: CD45RA+CCR7+. The source of this sequence is a young man in good health. The nucleotide sequence reads as follows: TGCGCCAGCACCCAGGACAGGGGAAATGAAAAACTGTTTTTT. Its translation reads: CASTQDRGNEKLFF.